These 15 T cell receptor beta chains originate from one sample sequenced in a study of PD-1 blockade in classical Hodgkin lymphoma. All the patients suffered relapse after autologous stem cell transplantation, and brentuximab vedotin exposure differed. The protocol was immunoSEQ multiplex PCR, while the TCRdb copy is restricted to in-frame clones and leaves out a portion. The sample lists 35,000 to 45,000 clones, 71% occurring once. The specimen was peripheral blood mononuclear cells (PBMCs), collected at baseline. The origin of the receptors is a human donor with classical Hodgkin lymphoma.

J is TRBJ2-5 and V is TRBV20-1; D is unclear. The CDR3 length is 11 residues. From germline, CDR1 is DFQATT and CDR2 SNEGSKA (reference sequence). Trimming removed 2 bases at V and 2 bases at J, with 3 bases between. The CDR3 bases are TGCAGTGCTAGAATACAAGAGACCCAGTACTTC. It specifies CSARIQETQYF.

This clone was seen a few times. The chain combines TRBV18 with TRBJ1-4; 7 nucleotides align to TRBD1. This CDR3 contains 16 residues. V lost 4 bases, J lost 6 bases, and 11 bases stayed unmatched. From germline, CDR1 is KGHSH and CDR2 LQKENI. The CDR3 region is CASSRKPTGVHEKLFF. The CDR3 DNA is TGTGCCAGCTCACGCAAACCCACAGGGGTCCATGAAAAACTGTTTTTT. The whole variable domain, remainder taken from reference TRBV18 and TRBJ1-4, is NAGVMQNPRHLVRRRGQEARLRCSPMKGHSHVYWYRQLPEEGLKFMVYLQKENIIDESGMPKERFSAEFPKEGPSILRIQQVVRGDSAAYFCASSRKPTGVHEKLFFGSGTQLSVL.

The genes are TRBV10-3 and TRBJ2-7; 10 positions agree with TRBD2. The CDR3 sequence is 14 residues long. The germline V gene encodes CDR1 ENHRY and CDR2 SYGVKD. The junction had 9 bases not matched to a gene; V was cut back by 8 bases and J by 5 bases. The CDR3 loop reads CAILKASGSDEQYF. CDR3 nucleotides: TGTGCCATCCTTAAGGCTAGCGGGAGCGACGAGCAGTACTTC.

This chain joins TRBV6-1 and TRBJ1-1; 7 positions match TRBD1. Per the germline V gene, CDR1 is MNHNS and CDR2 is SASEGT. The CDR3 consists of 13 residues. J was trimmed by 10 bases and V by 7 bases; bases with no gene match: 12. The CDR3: CASIGAGEGAAFF. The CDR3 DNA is TGTGCCAGCATCGGGGCTGGTGAGGGGGCAGCTTTCTTT.

This chain's CDR3 is CASIYPRARNTEAFF. The CDR3 DNA reads as TGTGCCAGCATCTACCCTCGGGCACGGAACACTGAAGCTTTCTTT. The genes are TRBV5-4 and TRBJ1-1; D gene ambiguous. The CDR3 runs to 15 residues. Trimming pared 6 bases from V and 1 base from J, leaving 16 bases between. Germline V CDR1 and CDR2: SGHNT, YYREEE (reference sequence).

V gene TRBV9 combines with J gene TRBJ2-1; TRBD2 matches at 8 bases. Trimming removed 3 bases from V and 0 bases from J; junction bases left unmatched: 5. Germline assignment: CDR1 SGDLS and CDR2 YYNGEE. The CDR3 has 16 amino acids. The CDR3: CASSAGRGGSYNEQFF. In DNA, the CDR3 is TGTGCCAGCAGCGCAGGCCGGGGGGGCTCCTACAATGAGCAGTTCTTC. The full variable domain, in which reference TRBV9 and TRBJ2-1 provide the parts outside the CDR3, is DSGVTQTPKHLITATGQRVTLRCSPRSGDLSVYWYQQSLDQGLQFLIQYYNGEERAKGNILERFSAQQFPDLHSELNLSSLELGDSALYFCASSAGRGGSYNEQFFGPGTRLTVL.

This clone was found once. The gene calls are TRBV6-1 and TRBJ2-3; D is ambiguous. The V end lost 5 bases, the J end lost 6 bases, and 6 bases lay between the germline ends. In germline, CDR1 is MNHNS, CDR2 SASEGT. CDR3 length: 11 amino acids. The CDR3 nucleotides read TGTGCCAGCAGTCAACGCGATACGCAGTATTTT. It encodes CASSQRDTQYF.

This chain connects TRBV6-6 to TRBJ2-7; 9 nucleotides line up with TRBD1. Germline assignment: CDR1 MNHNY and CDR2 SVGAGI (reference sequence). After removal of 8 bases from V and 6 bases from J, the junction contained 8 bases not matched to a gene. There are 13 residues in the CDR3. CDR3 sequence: CASLDRGLSEQYF. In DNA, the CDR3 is TGTGCCAGCTTGGACAGGGGCTTGAGCGAGCAGTACTTC.

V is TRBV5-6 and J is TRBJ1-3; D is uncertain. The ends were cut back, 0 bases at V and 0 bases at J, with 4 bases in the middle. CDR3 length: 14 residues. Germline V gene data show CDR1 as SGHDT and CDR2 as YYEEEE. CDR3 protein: CASSLGNSGNTIYF. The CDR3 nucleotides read TGTGCCAGCAGCTTGGGCAACTCTGGAAACACCATATATTTT.

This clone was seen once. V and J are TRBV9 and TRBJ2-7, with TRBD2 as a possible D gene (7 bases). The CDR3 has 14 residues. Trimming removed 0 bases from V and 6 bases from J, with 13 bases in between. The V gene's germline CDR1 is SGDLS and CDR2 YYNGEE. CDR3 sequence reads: CASSVGGLGGEQYF. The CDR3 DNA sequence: TGTGCCAGCAGCGTAGGTGGACTAGGGGGCGAGCAGTACTTC.

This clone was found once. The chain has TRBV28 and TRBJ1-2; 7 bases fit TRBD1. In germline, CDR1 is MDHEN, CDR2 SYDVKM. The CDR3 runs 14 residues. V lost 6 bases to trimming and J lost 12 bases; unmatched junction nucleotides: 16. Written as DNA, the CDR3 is TGTGCCAGCAGACTTACAGGGGTCGGGCCTGGGCACACCTTC. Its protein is CASRLTGVGPGHTF.

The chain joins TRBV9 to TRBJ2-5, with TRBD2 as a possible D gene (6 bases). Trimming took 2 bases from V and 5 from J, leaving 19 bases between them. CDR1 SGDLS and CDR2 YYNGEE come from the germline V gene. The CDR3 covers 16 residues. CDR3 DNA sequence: TGTGCCAGCAGCGTCGGTAACGGGGCGGGGAGGGAGACCCAGTACTTC. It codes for CASSVGNGAGRETQYF.

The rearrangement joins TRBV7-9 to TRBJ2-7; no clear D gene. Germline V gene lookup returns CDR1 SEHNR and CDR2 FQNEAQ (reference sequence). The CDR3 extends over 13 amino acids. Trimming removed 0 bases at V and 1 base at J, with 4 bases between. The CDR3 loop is CASSLAESYEQYF. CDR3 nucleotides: TGTGCCAGCAGCTTAGCTGAGTCCTACGAGCAGTACTTC.

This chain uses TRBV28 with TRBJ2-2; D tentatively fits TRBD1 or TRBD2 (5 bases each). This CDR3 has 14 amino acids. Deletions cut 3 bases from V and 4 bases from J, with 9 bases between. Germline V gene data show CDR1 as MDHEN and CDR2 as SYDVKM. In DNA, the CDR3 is TGTGCCAGCAGTTTCGGGGCGGGCACCGGGGAGCTGTTTTTT. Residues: CASSFGAGTGELFF.

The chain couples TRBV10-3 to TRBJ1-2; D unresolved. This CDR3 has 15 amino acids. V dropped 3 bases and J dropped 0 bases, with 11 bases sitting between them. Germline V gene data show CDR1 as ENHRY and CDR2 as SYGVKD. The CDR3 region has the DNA TGTGCCATCAGTGATGAAGGCGGCTCTAACTATGGCTACACCTTC. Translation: CAISDEGGSNYGYTF.